This T cell receptor beta chain was sequenced for a study of vaccination and CD4 T cells after COVID-19. Regarding the study as a whole: Convalescent patients saw a median roughly 90% of their reactive clones show up only after vaccination. For SARS-CoV-2-reactive clonotypes, the median went from about 20 to 38, a nonsignificant increase.

The time point was: late sampling 161 to 241 days after vaccination in a few convalescent patients. Treatment of the sample: roughly nine-day PBMC culture with coronavirus spike peptide pools or control peptides (ViraFEST assay). Cultures of PBMCs, 1.5 million to 2 million per well, were set up with about 10 IU/ml IL-2 and roughly 10 ug/ml peptide pools. This clonotype occurred a few times. Its antigen is still unknown. Per germline, CDR1 SGHTA and CDR2 FQGNSA. The CDR3 runs 15 residues. V was clipped by 6 bases and J by 5 bases; unmatched bases: 10. Sequence data for DNA of cultured CD4+ T cells were generated by the Oncomine TCR Beta short-read assay. Extraction of genomic DNA was performed on cultured CD4+ T cells. TCRdb re-analysed the PCR reads in MiXCR, keeping a single row per CDR3 protein. The data contain fewer than 20,000 distinct CDR3 sequences, 40% to 50% of them singletons.

Sequencing was performed on CD4+ T cells from blood, cultured in vitro, taken about 7 months after SARS-CoV-2 vaccination. This sequence originates from a human donor who had recovered from COVID-19. V usage is TRBV7-2 and J usage is TRBJ2-5; 9 bases are a match to TRBD2. For the CDR3, the DNA is TGTGCCAGCAGTTCTACAGGAACTAGCGGGGAGACCCAGTACTTC. As protein: CASSSTGTSGETQYF. Using reference TRBV7-2 and TRBJ2-5 for the parts outside the CDR3, the full variable domain is GAGVSQSPSNKVTEKGKDVELRCDPISGHTALYWYRQSLGQGLEFLIYFQGNSAPDKSGLPSDRFSAERTGGSVSTLTIQRTQQEDSAVYLCASSSTGTSGETQYFGPGTRLLVL.